This T cell receptor (beta chain) was identified during a study of blood T cell repertoires in COVID-19. On the study more broadly: The origin of the acute and convalescent COVID-19 samples was the United States, Italy and Spain.

In the authors' methods: How many nucleated cells were present was estimated from reference gene primer amplification. Method: immunoSEQ multiplex PCR; TCRdb's copy keeps in-frame clones and lacks some. V and J calls and clone size are those listed in that table; D and trimming were worked out from the DNA. The table lists nearly 250,000 clones, around 90% of them singletons. The CDR3 length is 15 residues. Trimming left V 5 bases short and J 0 bases short, with 11 bases between. Germline CDR1 and CDR2: MDHEN and SYDVKM. It was within 2 weeks before study entry that exposed participants met a COVID-19 case. This clone was detected once.

The clonotype was recovered from a man aged 45-65 years who had been exposed to COVID-19. The chain uses TRBV28 and TRBJ2-1; TRBD2 is a possible D gene (5 bases). Sequencing was carried out using PBMCs or T cells enriched from blood (not recorded which). CDR3 DNA: TGTGCCAGCAGTATCGGGATTGACTCCTACAATGAGCAGTTCTTC. Translation gives CASSIGIDSYNEQFF.